A single T cell receptor beta chain is shown here with its context. Its antigen is as yet unknown. This sample is drawn from a study of beta chain features in type 1 diabetes. Study conclusions and caveats: In all four CD4+ subsets, TCRB CDR3 length was significantly, moderately reduced in type 1 diabetes. It was possible that PCR favored shorter templates, equally so in patients and controls. Within the patient group, naive, central memory and Treg TCRB repertoires appeared more similar to each other than within healthy donors.

Isolated RNA was reverse transcribed in full, so expressed TCRB transcripts were sequenced. Sequenced by immunoSEQ multiplex PCR; TCRdb stores in-frame clones only, minus some. In the table there are over 650,000 clones, around an eighth of which are singletons. With V trimmed by 1 base and J by 6 bases, 8 bases remained unmatched. This CDR3 region has 18 residues. CDR1 and CDR2 (germline): LGHNA, YSLEER. This TCR came from a young man with type 1 diabetes. J is TRBJ2-5 and V is TRBV4-3, with TRBD2 identical over 16 bases. Input material: naive CD4+ T cells from blood. The CDR3, as DNA: TGCGCCAGCAGCCAAGGCTGGGGACTAGCGGGGGGGCTGAAGACCCAGTACTTC. Translating gives CASSQGWGLAGGLKTQYF.